Each of the 8 T cell receptor beta chains below was sequenced from the same sample in a study of blood T cell repertoires in COVID-19. The table came from immunoSEQ multiplex PCR; TCRdb's copy has only in-frame clones and leaves some out. The table shows 250,000 to 300,000 clones, with roughly 89% occurring only once. Sequencing used PBMCs or T cells enriched from blood (not recorded which). The receptors come from a woman between 35 and 50 years old who had recovered from COVID-19.

The chain links TRBV7-2 to TRBJ1-2; 10 bases fit TRBD1. The germline CDR1 and CDR2 sequences are SGHTA and FQGNSA. V lost 5 bases to trimming and J lost 2 bases; unmatched junction nucleotides: 5. This CDR3 is built from 15 residues. The CDR3 protein is CASSAPGQGNYGYTF. The CDR3 region has the DNA TGTGCCAGCAGCGCCCCGGGACAGGGGAACTATGGCTACACCTTC.

The rearrangement uses TRBV24-1 and TRBJ1-6; D perhaps matches TRBD1 (6 bases). Trimming removed 0 bases from V and 0 bases from J, with 8 bases in between. The CDR3 has 17 amino acids. Per the germline V gene, CDR1 is KGHDR and CDR2 is SFDVKD. The DNA of the CDR3 is TGTGCCACCAGTGATTTGAGCAGGGGCTCCTATAATTCACCCCTCCACTTT. This translates into CATSDLSRGSYNSPLHF.

The V and J genes are TRBV30 and TRBJ1-2, with 10 nucleotides matching TRBD1. The CDR3 is 19 amino acids. The J segment lost 3 bases and the V segment lost 0 bases, leaving 16 bases of the junction unmatched. The germline V gene has CDR1 GTSNPN and CDR2 SVGIG (reference sequence). The CDR3 here is CAWSVWRGTGDISHYGYTF. CDR3 DNA: TGTGCCTGGAGTGTATGGAGAGGGACAGGGGATATTTCGCACTATGGCTACACCTTC.

The CDR3 spells CASSSDRGGNQPQHF. The CDR3 DNA reads TGTGCCAGCAGCTCGGACAGGGGAGGCAATCAGCCCCAGCATTTT. The chain links TRBV27 to TRBJ1-5; 9 nucleotides line up with TRBD1. Trimming took 6 bases from V and 2 from J; bases not matched to a gene: 5. The CDR3 is made up of 15 amino acids. Germline V lookup: CDR1 MNHEY, CDR2 SMNVEV (reference sequence).

The chain recombines TRBV18 with TRBJ2-7; D possibly corresponds to TRBD1 (6 bases). The CDR3 contains 13 residues. In germline, CDR1 is KGHSH, CDR2 LQKENI. Trimming took off 2 bases at V and 7 bases at J, with 12 bases between the two ends. CDR3 residues: CASSPNRVGEQYF. The DNA for the CDR3 is TGTGCCAGCTCACCAAACAGGGTCGGAGAGCAGTACTTC.

The chain joins TRBV7-3 to TRBJ1-1, with a possible D match to TRBD1 (5 bases). Trimming shortened V by 3 bases and J by 4 bases, and 12 bases separated the two germline ends. The CDR3 is made up of 14 amino acids. The germline CDR1 and CDR2 sequences are SGHTA and FQGTGA. The CDR3 spells CASSFRGTGTEAFF. The DNA for the CDR3 is TGTGCCAGCAGCTTCCGGGGGACTGGCACTGAAGCTTTCTTT.

The chain combines TRBV5-1 with TRBJ2-1; 7 positions match TRBD1. CDR1 SGHRS and CDR2 YFSETQ come from the germline V gene. The trim removed 7 bases at V and 5 bases at J, leaving 6 bases unmatched. This CDR3 region has 13 residues. This CDR3 is CASRAGGHNEQFF. The CDR3 nucleotides read TGCGCCAGCCGGGCAGGGGGTCACAATGAGCAGTTCTTC.

The chain couples TRBV29-1 to TRBJ1-1; weak D call: TRBD1 (6 bases). Trimming pared 3 bases from V and 4 bases from J, leaving 15 bases between. The CDR3 is 14 residues long. Germline V lookup: CDR1 SQVTM, CDR2 ANQGSEA. CDR3 protein: CSVDGRGAGTEAFF. CDR3 coding DNA: TGCAGCGTTGACGGCCGGGGGGCGGGCACTGAAGCTTTCTTT.